These T cell receptor beta chains were read from a single sample in a study of CD8 T cells in Susac syndrome. Using its own MiXCR run on the immunoSEQ multiplex PCR reads, TCRdb lists one record per CDR3 protein. Of some 76,000 distinct CDR3 sequences listed, more than 85% are singletons. The sample consisted of CD8+ T cells from PBMCs. The receptors derive from a human donor with multiple sclerosis. Both conserved end residues are part of each CDR3. Fields, in order: V gene, clone size, J gene, D gene, CDR3 protein, CDR3 DNA. D genes are given only for firm matches. Some rows mark clone size as missing; the rest say once, few, many or name a class of expanded clone.

TRBV12-3/TRBV12-4	once	TRBJ1-4	TRBD1	CASSSVHGTGATNEKLFF	TGTGCCAGCAGTTCGGTCCATGGGACAGGAGCAACTAATGAAAAACTGTTTTTT
TRBV6-5	once	TRBJ2-5	TRBD1	CASSYSTGVQEAQYF	TGTGCCAGCAGTTACTCGACAGGGGTCCAAGAGGCCCAGTACTTC
TRBV13	.	TRBJ1-2	.	CASSLLGLREDGYTF	TGTGCCAGCAGCTTATTGGGGTTAAGGGAGGATGGCTACACCTTC
TRBV12-3/TRBV12-4	.	TRBJ2-2	.	CASSSLTGTAIGELFF	TGTGCCAGCAGCTCCCTTACCGGGACGGCGATTGGGGAGCTGTTTTTT
TRBV20-1	.	TRBJ2-7	.	CSARDSREPSYEQYF	TGCAGTGCTAGAGATAGCCGGGAGCCCTCCTACGAGCAGTACTTC
TRBV6-1	.	TRBJ2-2	TRBD2	CASKIAGGRTGELFF	TGTGCCAGCAAGATAGCGGGGGGGCGCACCGGGGAGCTGTTTTTT
TRBV3-1	.	TRBJ1-2	.	CASSWIKSGGLSNYGYTF	TGTGCCAGCAGCTGGATAAAGAGTGGGGGACTTAGTAACTATGGCTACACCTTC
TRBV10-3	.	TRBJ2-3	.	CAISESGQQRDTQYF	TGTGCCATCAGTGAGTCTGGACAGCAACGAGATACGCAGTATTTT
TRBV28	.	TRBJ1-1	.	CASRYRQSRSTEAFF	TGTGCCAGCAGGTATAGACAGTCGAGGAGCACTGAAGCTTTCTTT
TRBV3-1	.	TRBJ1-2	.	CASSLVGPGPIGYTF	TGTGCCAGCAGCCTCGTTGGTCCAGGTCCTATTGGCTACACCTTC
TRBV6-5	.	TRBJ2-3	.	CASSSDWDHTDTQYF	TGTGCCAGCAGTTCCGACTGGGACCACACAGATACGCAGTATTTT
TRBV24-1	.	TRBJ2-3	.	CATSDWGQGGSSDTQYF	TGTGCCACCAGTGATTGGGGCCAGGGCGGTTCTTCTGATACGCAGTATTTT
TRBV4-1	once	TRBJ1-5	TRBD1	CASSQADRDGNQPQHF	TGCGCCAGCAGCCAAGCTGACAGGGATGGCAATCAGCCCCAGCATTTT